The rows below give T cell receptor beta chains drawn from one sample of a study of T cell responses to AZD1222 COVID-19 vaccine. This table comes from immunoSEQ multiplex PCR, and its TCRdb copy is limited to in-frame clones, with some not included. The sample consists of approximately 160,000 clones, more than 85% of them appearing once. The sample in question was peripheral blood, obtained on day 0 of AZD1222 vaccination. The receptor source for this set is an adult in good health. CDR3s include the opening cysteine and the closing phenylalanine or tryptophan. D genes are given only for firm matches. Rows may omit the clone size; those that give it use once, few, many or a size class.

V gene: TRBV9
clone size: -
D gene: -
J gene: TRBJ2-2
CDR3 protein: CASSVRGPNTGELFF
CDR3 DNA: TGTGCCAGCAGCGTGCGGGGCCCGAACACCGGGGAGCTGTTTTTT

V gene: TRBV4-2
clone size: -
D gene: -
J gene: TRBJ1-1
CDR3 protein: CASSQGGETEAFF
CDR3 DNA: TGTGCCAGCAGCCAGGGGGGGGAAACTGAAGCTTTCTTT

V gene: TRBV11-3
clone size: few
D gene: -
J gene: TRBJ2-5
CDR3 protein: CASSLVSVGTQYF
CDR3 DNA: TGTGCCAGCAGCTTAGTGTCGGTTGGGACCCAGTACTTC

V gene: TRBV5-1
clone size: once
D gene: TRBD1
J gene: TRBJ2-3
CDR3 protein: CASSIGQGWHTQYF
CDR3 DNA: TGCGCCAGCAGCATAGGACAGGGGTGGCATACGCAGTATTTT

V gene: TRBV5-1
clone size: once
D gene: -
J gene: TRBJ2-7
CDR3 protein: CASSLQGLGYEQYF
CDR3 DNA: TGCGCCAGCAGCCTACAGGGTTTAGGGTACGAGCAGTACTTC

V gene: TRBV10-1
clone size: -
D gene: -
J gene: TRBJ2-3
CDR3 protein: CASSDNSATDTQYF
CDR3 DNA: TGCGCCAGCAGTGATAACAGTGCAACAGATACGCAGTATTTT

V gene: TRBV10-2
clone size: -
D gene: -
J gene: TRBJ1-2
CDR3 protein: CASRGTNYGYTF
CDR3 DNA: TGCGCCAGCAGGGGTACCAACTATGGCTACACCTTC

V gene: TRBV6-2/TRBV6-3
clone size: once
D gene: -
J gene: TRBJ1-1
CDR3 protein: CASSYVGGNTEAFF
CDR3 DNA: TGTGCCAGCAGTTACGTAGGAGGGAACACTGAAGCTTTCTTT

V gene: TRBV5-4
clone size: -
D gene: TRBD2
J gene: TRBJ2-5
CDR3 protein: CASSIGLAGGQETQYF
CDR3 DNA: TGTGCCAGCAGCATCGGACTAGCGGGAGGTCAGGAGACCCAGTACTTC

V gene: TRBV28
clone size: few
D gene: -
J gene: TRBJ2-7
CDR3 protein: CASREGGGYEQYF
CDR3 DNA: TGTGCCAGCAGAGAGGGTGGAGGCTACGAGCAGTACTTC

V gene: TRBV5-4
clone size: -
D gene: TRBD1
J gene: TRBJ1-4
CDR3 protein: CASSSTGGIEKLFF
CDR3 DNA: TGTGCCAGCAGCTCCACAGGGGGCATTGAAAAACTGTTTTTT